This record looks at one T cell receptor beta chain sequence and its context. TCRdb itself ran the 5' RACE reads through MiXCR, one entry per CDR3 protein. The sample lists about 340,000 distinct CDR3 sequences; approximately 13% were seen once. This specimen belongs to a study of identical twins. This CDR3 is built from 15 residues. The same sample was also used in a study of yellow fever vaccine responses in identical twins.

The sequencing sample was made of CD8+ T cells sorted from blood. The V and J genes are TRBV21-1 and TRBJ2-2; the tabulated D call, TRBD2, remains unverified against the DNA. TRBV21-1 constitutes a pseudogene. The TCR was taken from a woman aged 18 to 35 in good health. The CDR3 nucleotides read TGTGCCAGCAGCAAAGGGGAGACGAACACCGGGGAGCTGTTTTTT. Amino acid sequence: CASSKGETNTGELFF.